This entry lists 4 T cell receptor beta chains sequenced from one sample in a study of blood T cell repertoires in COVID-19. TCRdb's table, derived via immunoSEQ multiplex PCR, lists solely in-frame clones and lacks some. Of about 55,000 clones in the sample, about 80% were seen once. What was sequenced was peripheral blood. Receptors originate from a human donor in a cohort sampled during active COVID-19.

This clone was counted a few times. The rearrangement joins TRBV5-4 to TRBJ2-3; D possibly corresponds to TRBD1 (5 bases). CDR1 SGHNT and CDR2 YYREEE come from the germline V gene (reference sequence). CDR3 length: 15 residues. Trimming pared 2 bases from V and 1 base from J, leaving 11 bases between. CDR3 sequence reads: CASSFFGARTDTQYF. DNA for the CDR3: TGTGCCAGCAGCTTTTTTGGGGCTCGCACAGATACGCAGTATTTT.

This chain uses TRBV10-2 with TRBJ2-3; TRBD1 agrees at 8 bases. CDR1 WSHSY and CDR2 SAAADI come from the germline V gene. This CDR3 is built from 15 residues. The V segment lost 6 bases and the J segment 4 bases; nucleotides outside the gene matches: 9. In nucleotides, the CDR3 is TGCGCCAGCAGATCCGGGACAGGAGCCCCAGATACGCAGTATTTT. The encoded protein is CASRSGTGAPDTQYF.

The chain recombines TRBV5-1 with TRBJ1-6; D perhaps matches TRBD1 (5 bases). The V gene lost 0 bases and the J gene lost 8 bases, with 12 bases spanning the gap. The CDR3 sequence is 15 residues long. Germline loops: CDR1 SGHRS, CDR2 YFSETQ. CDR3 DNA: TGCGCCAGCAGCTTGGGGCGCGGGGGGGATTCACCCCTCCACTTT. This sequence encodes CASSLGRGGDSPLHF.

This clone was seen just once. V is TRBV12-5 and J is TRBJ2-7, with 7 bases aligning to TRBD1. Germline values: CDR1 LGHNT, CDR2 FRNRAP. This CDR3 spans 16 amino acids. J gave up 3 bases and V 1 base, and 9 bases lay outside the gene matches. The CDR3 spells CASGLDETGIGYEQYF. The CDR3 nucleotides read TGTGCTAGTGGTTTGGACGAGACAGGGATCGGCTACGAGCAGTACTTC.